Below, 2 T cell receptor beta chains from the same sample are listed, as sequenced in a study of T cells in localized non-small cell lung cancer. The assay was immunoSEQ multiplex PCR, and TCRdb's table has in-frame clones only and misses some. The sample consists of over a thousand clones, 34% of them appearing once. The sequencing used normal lung tissue next to the tumor, collected before any cancer treatment. These receptor sequences come from a woman aged 35 to 70 with stage I lung adenocarcinoma.

This clone was seen only a few times. The CDR3 region is CASSLGKDGYTF. The CDR3, as DNA: TGTGCCAGCAGTTTAGGGAAAGATGGCTACACCTTC. The chain joins TRBV9 to TRBJ1-2; no reliable D call. CDR1 is SGDLS and CDR2 is YYNGEE in the germline V gene. The CDR3 loop spans 12 amino acids. V gave up 5 bases and J gave up 6 bases, with 11 bases separating them.

The rearrangement joins TRBV29-1 to TRBJ1-1, with D perhaps TRBD1 (5 bases). The length of the CDR3 is 15 residues. Germline V gene data show CDR1 as SQVTM and CDR2 as ANQGSEA. Trimming shortened V by 3 bases and J by 1 base, and 15 bases separated the two germline ends. The CDR3 sequence: CSVEWEGKGNTEAFF. In nucleotides, the CDR3 is TGCAGCGTTGAGTGGGAGGGGAAGGGGAACACTGAAGCTTTCTTT.